Below, 13 T cell receptor beta chains from the same sample are listed, as sequenced in a study of regulatory T cells in long-lasting Graves disease. The time point denotes: persistent/refractory GD, antithyroid drugs over 5 years with positive TRAb. RNA extracted from PBMCs served as the sequencing template. The TCR beta library used iRepertoire HTBI primers with Arm-PCR amplification of CDR3. TCRdb re-derived calls from the multiplex PCR reads in MiXCR, one entry per CDR3 protein. This sample has roughly 300,000 distinct CDR3 sequences; 22% occur once, and the top ten carry 56%. Source: peripheral blood mononuclear cells (PBMCs), taken when the disease was refractory, from a patient treated with antithyroid drugs. The source of these receptors is a female donor with Graves disease.

Concerning this clonotype itself: A much larger clone is a single base away; this may be a read error. This chain links TRBV24-1 with TRBJ1-2; D uncertain. The CDR3 runs to 13 residues. Germline V gives CDR1 KGHDR, CDR2 SFDVKD. The chain's CDR3 is CASSDPGHYGYTF. The CDR3 DNA sequence: TGTGCCTCCAGTGACCCTGGACACTATGGCTACACCTTC.

The chain carries TRBV18 and TRBJ1-2, with 10 bases fitting TRBD1. Trimming removed 2 bases from V and 6 bases from J; junction bases left unmatched: 3. The CDR3 loop spans 14 amino acids. Looked up from germline, CDR1 is KGHSH and CDR2 is LQKENI. The CDR3 DNA is TGTGCCAGCTCACCAACGACAGGGGGCCATGGCTACACCTTC. This gives the protein CASSPTTGGHGYTF.

The rearrangement joins TRBV5-1 to TRBJ1-2, with 8 bases fitting TRBD1. The J segment lost 2 bases and the V segment lost 0 bases, leaving 9 bases of the junction unmatched. The CDR3 has 17 amino acids. Germline loops: CDR1 SGHRS, CDR2 YFSETQ. CDR3 coding DNA: TGCGCCAGCAGCTTGGGACTTTCGGGACAGGACAACTATGGCTACACCTTC. Its protein is CASSLGLSGQDNYGYTF. The full variable domain, completed using reference TRBV5-1 and TRBJ1-2, is KAGVTQTPRYLIKTRGQQVTLSCSPISGHRSVSWYQQTPGQGLQFLFEYFSETQRNKGNFPGRFSGRQFSNSRSEMNVSTLELGDSALYLCASSLGLSGQDNYGYTFGSGTRLTVV.

The rearrangement uses TRBV4-3 and TRBJ2-5, with D unresolved. The CDR3 consists of 14 residues. Trimming left V 1 base short and J 3 bases short, with 9 bases between. Germline V gene data show CDR1 as LGHNA and CDR2 as YSLEER. CDR3 loop: CASSQGIAEETQYF. The CDR3 bases are TGCGCCAGCAGCCAAGGAATAGCTGAAGAGACCCAGTACTTC.

In the case of this clonotype: A single base separates this from a much larger clone, so it may be a read error. The CDR3 end shows no conserved phenylalanine or tryptophan, and so a read error is likely. The CDR3 loop is CASSQERGSPQETQYL. CDR3 coding DNA: TGTGCCAGCAGCCAAGAAAGGGGATCCCCCCAAGAGACCCAGTACTTA. V is TRBV14 and J is TRBJ2-5; D possibly corresponds to TRBD1 (5 bases). Germline V gene data show CDR1 as SGHDN and CDR2 as FVKESK. V was trimmed by 0 bases and J by 1 base, leaving 12 bases between them. The CDR3 is 16 amino acids.

This chain links TRBV20-1 with TRBJ2-7; D gene unclear. V lost 3 bases and J lost 5, with 14 bases in between. The CDR3 spans 13 residues. CDR1 and CDR2 (germline): DFQATT, SNEGSKA (reference sequence). The CDR3 DNA follows: TGCAGTGCTAGTTCCACCCAAAAAGACGAGCAGTACTTC. Its protein product is CSASSTQKDEQYF.

This clonotype has at least ten counts. The chain carries TRBV2 and TRBJ1-6; TRBD1 is a possible D gene (6 bases). Trimming left V 4 bases short and J 5 bases short, with 9 bases between. The V gene's germline CDR1 is SNHLY and CDR2 FYNNEI. The CDR3 consists of 14 residues. The CDR3 DNA is TGTGCCAGCAGTGTAGGACAGAATAATTCACCCCTCCACTTT. It yields the protein CASSVGQNNSPLHF.

This clonotype showed up just a few times. V is TRBV2 and J is TRBJ1-2; possible D gene TRBD1, 5 bases. V was pared by 11 bases and J by 8 bases, with 21 bases between. Per germline, CDR1 SNHLY and CDR2 FYNNEI. The CDR3 covers 13 residues. CDR3: CAGDQELIWGYTF. The CDR3 coding sequence is TGTGCCGGGGACCAGGAGTTAATCTGGGGCTACACCTTC.

This clonotype has at least ten counts. The genes are TRBV7-8 and TRBJ2-5; D is undetermined. The CDR3 is made up of 15 amino acids. The V and J ends lost 4 bases and 1 base respectively, with 13 bases between them. Per germline, CDR1 SGHVS and CDR2 FQNEAQ. The CDR3 DNA is TGTGCCAGCAGCTCGGACGGGCTCCTCCAAGAGACCCAGTACTTC. It translates to CASSSDGLLQETQYF.

This clonotype occurred many times. V is TRBV11-2 and J is TRBJ2-7; D is possibly TRBD1 or TRBD2 (5 bases each). Per the germline V gene, CDR1 is SGHAT and CDR2 is FQNNGV. The CDR3 length is 16 residues. V lost 2 bases, J lost 2 bases, and 16 bases lay in between. The chain's CDR3 is CASSLFGTNGPYEQYF. The CDR3 region has the DNA TGTGCCAGCAGCTTATTTGGGACGAACGGACCCTACGAGCAGTACTTC. Full variable domain (rest looked up from reference TRBV11-2 and TRBJ2-7): EAGVAQSPRYKIIEKRQSVAFWCNPISGHATLYWYQQILGQGPKLLIQFQNNGVVDDSQLPKDRFSAERLKGVDSTLKIQPAKLEDSAVYLCASSLFGTNGPYEQYFGPGTRLTVT.

This clonotype is termed medium-sized. The CDR3 sequence is CASSLGFTAGARFGPREKLFF. DNA of the CDR3: TGTGCCAGCAGTTTAGGATTTACGGCAGGGGCCCGGTTTGGTCCTCGCGAAAAACTGTTTTTT. J is TRBJ1-4 and V is TRBV28; the D gene is possibly TRBD1 (6 bases). Per germline, CDR1 MDHEN and CDR2 SYDVKM. CDR3 length: 21 residues. V was pared by 2 bases and J by 8 bases, with 33 bases between. The complete variable domain, with remaining parts taken from reference TRBV28 and TRBJ1-4, reads DVKVTQSSRYLVKRTGEKVFLECVQDMDHENMFWYRQDPGLGLRLIYFSYDVKMKEKGDIPEGYSVSREKKERFSLILESASTNQTSMYLCASSLGFTAGARFGPREKLFFGSGTQLSVL.

This clonotype has at least ten counts. This sequence joins TRBV11-2 and TRBJ2-5; no firm D call. The CDR3 is 14 amino acids. CDR1 and CDR2 (germline): SGHAT, FQNNGV. V dropped 3 bases and J dropped 4 bases, with 12 bases sitting between them. CDR3 DNA sequence: TGTGCCAGCAGCTTCAGGTCATTGGGAGAGACCCAGTACTTC. Its protein product is CASSFRSLGETQYF.

This clonotype was seen only a few times. The chain recombines TRBV15 with TRBJ2-4; TRBD2 matches 8 bases. The CDR3 is 16 amino acids. The germline V gene encodes CDR1 LNHNV and CDR2 YYDKDF (reference sequence). The trim removed 5 bases at V and 0 bases at J, leaving 6 bases unmatched. CDR3 sequence: CATSGQRGLAKNIQYF. DNA for the CDR3: TGTGCCACCAGCGGACAGCGGGGGTTAGCCAAAAACATTCAGTACTTC.